This T cell receptor (beta chain) originates from a study of blood T cell repertoires in COVID-19. V was pared by 6 bases and J by 4 bases, with 8 bases between. Germline CDR1 and CDR2: DFQATT and SNEGSKA (reference sequence). The CDR3 length is 11 residues. Repertoires were generated with immunoSEQ multiplex PCR, while TCRdb's copy carries only in-frame clones and drops some. Counted here are about 120,000 clones, 85% to 90% occurring once; the ten biggest clones make up 6% to 9.5%. The origin of this receptor is an older man who had recovered from COVID-19. Material for sequencing was peripheral blood. This rearrangement joins TRBV20-1 to TRBJ2-3; no firm D call. CDR3 residues: CSARPADTQYF. DNA of the CDR3: TGCAGTGCCAGACCAGCAGATACGCAGTATTTT.